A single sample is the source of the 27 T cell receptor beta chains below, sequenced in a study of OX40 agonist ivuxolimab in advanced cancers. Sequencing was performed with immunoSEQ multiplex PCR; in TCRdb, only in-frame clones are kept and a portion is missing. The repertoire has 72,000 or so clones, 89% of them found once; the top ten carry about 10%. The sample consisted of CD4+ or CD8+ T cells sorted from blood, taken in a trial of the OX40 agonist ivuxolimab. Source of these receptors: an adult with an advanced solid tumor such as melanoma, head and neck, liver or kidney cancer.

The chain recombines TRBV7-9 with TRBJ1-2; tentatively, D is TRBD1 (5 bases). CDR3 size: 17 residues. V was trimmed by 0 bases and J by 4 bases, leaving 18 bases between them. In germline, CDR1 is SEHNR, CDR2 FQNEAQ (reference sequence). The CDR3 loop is CASSLALTNTQGYGYTF. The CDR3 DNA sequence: TGTGCCAGCAGCTTAGCTCTTACCAACACCCAGGGCTATGGCTACACCTTC.

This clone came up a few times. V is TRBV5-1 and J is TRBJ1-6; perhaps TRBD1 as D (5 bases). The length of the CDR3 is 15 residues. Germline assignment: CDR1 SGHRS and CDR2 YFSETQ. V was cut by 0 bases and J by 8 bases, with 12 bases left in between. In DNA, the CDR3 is TGCGCCAGCAGCTTGGCCTTGCGGGGGTATTCACCCCTCCACTTT. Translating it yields CASSLALRGYSPLHF.

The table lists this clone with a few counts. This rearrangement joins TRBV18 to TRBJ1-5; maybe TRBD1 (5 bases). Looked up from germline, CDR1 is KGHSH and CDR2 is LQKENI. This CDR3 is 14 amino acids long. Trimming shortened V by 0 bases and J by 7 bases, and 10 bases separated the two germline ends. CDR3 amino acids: CASSPPWGDQPQHF. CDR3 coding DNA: TGTGCCAGCTCACCACCCTGGGGGGACCAGCCCCAGCATTTT.

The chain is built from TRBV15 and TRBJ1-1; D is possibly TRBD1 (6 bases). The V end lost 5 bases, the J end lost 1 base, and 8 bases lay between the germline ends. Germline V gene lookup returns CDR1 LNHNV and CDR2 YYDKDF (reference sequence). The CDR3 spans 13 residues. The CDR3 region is CATSWDKNTEAFF. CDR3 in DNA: TGTGCCACCAGCTGGGACAAGAACACTGAAGCTTTCTTT.

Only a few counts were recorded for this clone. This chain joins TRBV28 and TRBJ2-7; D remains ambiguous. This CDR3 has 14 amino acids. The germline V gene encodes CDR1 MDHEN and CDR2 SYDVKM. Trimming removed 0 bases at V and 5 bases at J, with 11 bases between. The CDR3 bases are TGTGCCAGCAGTTTATGGGTTAGGACGAACGAGCAGTACTTC. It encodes CASSLWVRTNEQYF.

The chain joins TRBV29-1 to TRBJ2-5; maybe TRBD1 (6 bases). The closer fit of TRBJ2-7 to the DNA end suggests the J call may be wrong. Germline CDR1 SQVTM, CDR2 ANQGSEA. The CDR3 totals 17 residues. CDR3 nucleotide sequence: TGCAGCACCGCAGGGGTGGGGACCGGAGGCGGCTCCTACGAGCAGTACTTC. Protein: CSTAGVGTGGGSYEQYF.

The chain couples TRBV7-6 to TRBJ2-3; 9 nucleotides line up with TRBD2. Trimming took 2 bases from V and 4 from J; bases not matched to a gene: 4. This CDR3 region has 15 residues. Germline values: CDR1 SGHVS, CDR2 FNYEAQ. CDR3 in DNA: TGTGCCAGCAGCTTAAAGGTAGCGGGAGCAGATACGCAGTATTTT. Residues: CASSLKVAGADTQYF.

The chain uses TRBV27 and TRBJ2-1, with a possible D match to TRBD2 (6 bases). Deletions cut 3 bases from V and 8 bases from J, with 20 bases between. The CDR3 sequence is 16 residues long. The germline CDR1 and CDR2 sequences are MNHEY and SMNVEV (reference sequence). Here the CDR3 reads CASSFVGSYYSDEQFF. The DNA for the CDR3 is TGTGCCAGCAGTTTTGTCGGGAGTTATTATTCCGATGAGCAGTTCTTC.

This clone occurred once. The CDR3 DNA is TGCAGCGTTGGGGCAGACAATCAGCCCCAGCATTTT. Amino acids: CSVGADNQPQHF. V usage is TRBV29-1 and J usage is TRBJ1-5; D gene uncertain. Per the germline V gene, CDR1 is SQVTM and CDR2 is ANQGSEA. V was pared by 4 bases and J by 3 bases, with 7 bases between. This CDR3 contains 12 residues.

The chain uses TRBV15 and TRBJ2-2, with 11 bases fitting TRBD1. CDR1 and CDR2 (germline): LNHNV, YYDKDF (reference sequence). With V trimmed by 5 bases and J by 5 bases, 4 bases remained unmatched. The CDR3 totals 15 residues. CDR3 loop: CATSRWDRGTGELFF. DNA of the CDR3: TGTGCCACCAGCCGGTGGGACAGGGGGACCGGGGAGCTGTTTTTT.

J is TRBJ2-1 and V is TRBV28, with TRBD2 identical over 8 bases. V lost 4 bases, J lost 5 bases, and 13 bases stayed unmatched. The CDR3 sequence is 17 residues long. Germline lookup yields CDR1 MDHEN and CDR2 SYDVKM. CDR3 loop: CASSSPIGLAIHNEQFF. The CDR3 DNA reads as TGTGCCAGCAGTTCCCCTATTGGACTAGCTATTCACAATGAGCAGTTCTTC.

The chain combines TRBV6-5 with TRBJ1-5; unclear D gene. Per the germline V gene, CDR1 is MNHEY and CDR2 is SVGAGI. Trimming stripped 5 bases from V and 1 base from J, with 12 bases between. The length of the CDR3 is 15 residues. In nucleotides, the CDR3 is TGTGCCAGCAGTCCTACCGGGAGGAGCAATCAGCCCCAGCATTTT. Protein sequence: CASSPTGRSNQPQHF.

The CDR3 loop reads CASSFRSLGRGVEGQPQHF. The CDR3 DNA is TGTGCCAGCAGTTTTCGGAGTTTAGGCAGGGGAGTGGAGGGACAGCCCCAGCATTTT. The chain recombines TRBV28 with TRBJ1-5; D possibly corresponds to TRBD1 (6 bases). Germline V gene lookup returns CDR1 MDHEN and CDR2 SYDVKM. CDR3 size: 19 residues. Trimming removed 3 bases from V and 7 bases from J, with 28 bases in between.

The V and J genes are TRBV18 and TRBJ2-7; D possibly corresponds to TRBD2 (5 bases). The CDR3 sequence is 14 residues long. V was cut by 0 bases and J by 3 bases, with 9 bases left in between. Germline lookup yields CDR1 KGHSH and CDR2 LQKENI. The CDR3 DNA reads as TGTGCCAGCTCACCACCCTCTAGCAACTACGAGCAGTACTTC. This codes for CASSPPSSNYEQYF.

CDR3 sequence (DNA): TGTGCCAGCAGCGTAGCGGGGACTAGCAACGAGCAGTACTTC. It is translated as CASSVAGTSNEQYF. V and J are TRBV9 and TRBJ2-7; 9 bases align to TRBD2. The V gene end was trimmed by 0 bases and the J gene end by 5 bases; junction bases not matched to a gene: 3. Germline V CDR1 and CDR2: SGDLS, YYNGEE. CDR3 length: 14 residues.

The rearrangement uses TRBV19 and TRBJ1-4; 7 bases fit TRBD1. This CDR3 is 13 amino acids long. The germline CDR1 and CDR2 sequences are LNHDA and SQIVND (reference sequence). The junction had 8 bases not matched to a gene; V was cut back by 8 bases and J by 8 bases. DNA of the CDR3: TGTGCCAGTGCACGGGGGGACAGCGAAAAACTGTTTTTT. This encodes CASARGDSEKLFF.

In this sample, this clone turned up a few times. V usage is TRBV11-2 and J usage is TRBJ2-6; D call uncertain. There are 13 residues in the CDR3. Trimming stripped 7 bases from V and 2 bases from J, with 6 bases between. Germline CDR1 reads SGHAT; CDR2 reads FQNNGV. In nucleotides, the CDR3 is TGTGCCAGCATACCAGCTGGGGCCAACGTCCTGACTTTC. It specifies CASIPAGANVLTF.

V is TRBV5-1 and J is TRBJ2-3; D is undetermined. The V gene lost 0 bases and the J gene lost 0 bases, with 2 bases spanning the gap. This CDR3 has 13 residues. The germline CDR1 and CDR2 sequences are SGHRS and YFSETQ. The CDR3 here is CASSLGSTDTQYF. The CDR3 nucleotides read TGCGCCAGCAGCTTGGGTAGCACAGATACGCAGTATTTT.

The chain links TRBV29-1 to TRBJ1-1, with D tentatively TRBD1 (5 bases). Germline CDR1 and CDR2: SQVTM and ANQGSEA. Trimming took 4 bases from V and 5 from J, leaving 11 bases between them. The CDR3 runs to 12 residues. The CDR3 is CSVGGTGTEAFF. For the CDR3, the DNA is TGCAGCGTTGGGGGCACCGGGACTGAAGCTTTCTTT.

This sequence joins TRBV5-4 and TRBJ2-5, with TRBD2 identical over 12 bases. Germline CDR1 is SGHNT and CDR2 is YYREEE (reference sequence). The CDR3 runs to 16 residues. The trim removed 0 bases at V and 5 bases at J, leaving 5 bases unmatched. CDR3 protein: CASSLASGGAGETQYF. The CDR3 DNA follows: TGTGCCAGCAGCTTGGCTAGCGGGGGGGCGGGGGAGACCCAGTACTTC. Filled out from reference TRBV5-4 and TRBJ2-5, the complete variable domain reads ETGVTQSPTHLIKTRGQQVTLRCSSQSGHNTVSWYQQALGQGPQFIFQYYREEENGRGNFPPRFSGLQFPNYSSELNVNALELDDSALYLCASSLASGGAGETQYFGPGTRLLVL.

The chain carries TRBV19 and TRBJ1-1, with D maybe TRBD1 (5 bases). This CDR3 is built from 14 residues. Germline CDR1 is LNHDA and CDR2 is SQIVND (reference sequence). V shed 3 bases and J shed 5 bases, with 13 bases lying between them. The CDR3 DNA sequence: TGTGCCAGTAGTATCCGTCCGGGGGGGACTGAAGCTTTCTTT. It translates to CASSIRPGGTEAFF.

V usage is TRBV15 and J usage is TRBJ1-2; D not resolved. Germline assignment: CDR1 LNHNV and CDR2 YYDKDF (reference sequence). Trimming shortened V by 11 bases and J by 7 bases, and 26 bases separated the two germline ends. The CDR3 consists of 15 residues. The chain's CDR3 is CAAGPRAGLVSGYTF. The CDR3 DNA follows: TGTGCCGCTGGGCCCCGGGCAGGTTTAGTAAGTGGCTACACCTTC.

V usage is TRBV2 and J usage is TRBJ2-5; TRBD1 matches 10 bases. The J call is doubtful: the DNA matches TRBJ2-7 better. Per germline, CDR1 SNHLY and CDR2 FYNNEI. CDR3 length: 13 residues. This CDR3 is CAGGQGTTYEQYF. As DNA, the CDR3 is TGTGCCGGGGGACAGGGGACAACCTACGAGCAGTACTTC.

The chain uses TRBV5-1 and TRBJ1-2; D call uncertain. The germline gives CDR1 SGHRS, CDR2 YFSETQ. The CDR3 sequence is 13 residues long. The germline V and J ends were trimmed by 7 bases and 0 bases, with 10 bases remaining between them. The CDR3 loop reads CASGLDSNYGYTF. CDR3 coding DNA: TGCGCCAGCGGGCTAGATTCTAACTATGGCTACACCTTC.

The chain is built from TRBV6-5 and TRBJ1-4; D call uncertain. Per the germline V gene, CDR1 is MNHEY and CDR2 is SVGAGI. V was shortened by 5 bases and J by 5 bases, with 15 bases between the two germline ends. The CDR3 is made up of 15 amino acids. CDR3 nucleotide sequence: TGTGCCAGCAGTACTGACCGAGTCCAGAATGAAAAACTGTTTTTT. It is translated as CASSTDRVQNEKLFF.

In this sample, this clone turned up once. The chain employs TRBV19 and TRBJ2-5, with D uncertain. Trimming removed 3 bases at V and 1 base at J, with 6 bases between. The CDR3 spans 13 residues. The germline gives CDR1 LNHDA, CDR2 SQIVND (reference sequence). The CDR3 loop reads CASSISIQETQYF. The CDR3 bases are TGTGCCAGTAGTATTAGTATCCAAGAGACCCAGTACTTC.

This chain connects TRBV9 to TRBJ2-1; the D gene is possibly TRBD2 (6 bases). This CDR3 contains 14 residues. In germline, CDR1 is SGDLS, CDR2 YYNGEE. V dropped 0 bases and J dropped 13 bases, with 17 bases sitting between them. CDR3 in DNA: TGTGCCAGCAGCGTAGGGGACTCCCCGCGGGGCCAGTTCTTC. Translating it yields CASSVGDSPRGQFF.